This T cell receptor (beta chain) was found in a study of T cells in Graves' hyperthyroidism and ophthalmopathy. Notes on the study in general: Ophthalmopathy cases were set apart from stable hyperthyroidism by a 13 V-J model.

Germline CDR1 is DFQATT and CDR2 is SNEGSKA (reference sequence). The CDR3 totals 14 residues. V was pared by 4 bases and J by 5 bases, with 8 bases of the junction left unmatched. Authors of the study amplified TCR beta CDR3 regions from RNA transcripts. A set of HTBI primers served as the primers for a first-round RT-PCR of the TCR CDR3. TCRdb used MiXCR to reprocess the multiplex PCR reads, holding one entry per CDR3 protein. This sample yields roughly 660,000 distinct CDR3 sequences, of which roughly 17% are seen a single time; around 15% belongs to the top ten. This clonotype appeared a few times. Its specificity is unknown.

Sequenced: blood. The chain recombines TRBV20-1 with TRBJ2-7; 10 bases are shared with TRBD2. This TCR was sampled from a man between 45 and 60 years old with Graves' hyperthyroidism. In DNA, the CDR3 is TGCAGTGCTATCCCCCCGGGACTAGCGAACGAGCAGTACTTC. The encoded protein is CSAIPPGLANEQYF.